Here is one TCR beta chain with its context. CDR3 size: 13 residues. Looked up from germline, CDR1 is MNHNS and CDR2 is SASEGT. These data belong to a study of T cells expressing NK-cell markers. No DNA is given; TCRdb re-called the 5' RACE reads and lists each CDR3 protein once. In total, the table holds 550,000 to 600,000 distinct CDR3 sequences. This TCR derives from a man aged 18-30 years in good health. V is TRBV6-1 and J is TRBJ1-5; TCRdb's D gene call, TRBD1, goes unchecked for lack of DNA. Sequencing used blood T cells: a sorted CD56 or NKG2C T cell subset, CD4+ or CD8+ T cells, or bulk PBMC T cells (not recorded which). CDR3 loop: CASRQGSNQPQHF.